This T cell receptor (beta chain) is drawn from a study of TIL therapy for anti-PD-1-resistant metastatic lung cancer. The V gene lost 0 bases and the J gene lost 9 bases, with 9 bases spanning the gap. CDR3 length equals 13 residues. Germline lookup yields CDR1 MRHNA and CDR2 SNTAGT. Time point indicated: pre-treatment sample, taken before nivolumab and TIL therapy. The libraries were made with immunoSEQ v3. The repertoire was sequenced with immunoSEQ multiplex PCR; TCRdb's copy has only in-frame clones and lacks some. The sample gives 50,000 or so clones, around 80% of which show up once; about 5% is in the top ten.

The material was blood, obtained at baseline. J is TRBJ2-1 and V is TRBV6-4; D is unclear. The receptor was isolated from a woman aged 30-79 years with non-small cell lung cancer. The CDR3 DNA is TGTGCCAGCAGTGACTCGACTTCCAGTGAGCAGTTCTTC. This translates into CASSDSTSSEQFF.